Presented here are 8 T cell receptor beta chains from one specimen sequenced in a study of beta chain features in type 1 diabetes. Study-level points and caveats: Shorter TCRB CDR3s, moderately but significantly so, marked every one of the four CD4+ subsets in Type 1 diabetes patients.

The antigens these receptors bind are not known. TCRB transcripts that were expressed got sequenced, as all of the isolated RNA had been reverse transcribed. The table came from immunoSEQ multiplex PCR; TCRdb's copy has only in-frame clones and leaves some out. Of some 350,000 clones in the sample, about 13% are singletons; the top ten hold nearly 0.015%. Sample: naive CD4+ T cells from blood. The source is a woman between 18 and 29 years old with type 1 diabetes.

This clone was counted between two and nine times. V usage is TRBV19 and J usage is TRBJ2-7; D is perhaps TRBD1 (6 bases). Deletions cut 6 bases from V and 2 bases from J, with 11 bases between. CDR1 is LNHDA, CDR2 SQIVND, per germline (reference sequence). The CDR3 consists of 13 residues. In DNA form, the CDR3 reads TGTGCCAGTAGCCGGACAGCACCCTACGAGCAGTACTTC. As protein: CASSRTAPYEQYF.

The chain has TRBV11-3 and TRBJ2-1; 10 bases map to TRBD2. The CDR3 sequence is 15 residues long. J lost 6 bases, V lost 5 bases, and 7 bases had no gene match. CDR1 is SGHNT and CDR2 is YENEEA in the germline V gene. CDR3 bases: TGTGCCAGCAGCATACTAGCGGGAAGATCCAATGAGCAGTTCTTC. Its protein is CASSILAGRSNEQFF.

The chain uses TRBV7-7 and TRBJ2-3; 9 bases line up with TRBD1. The CDR3 sequence is 12 residues long. The germline V gene encodes CDR1 SSHAT and CDR2 FNYEAQ (reference sequence). The junction had 3 bases not matched to a gene; V was cut back by 4 bases and J by 10 bases. The CDR3 DNA reads as TGTGCCAGCAGCTCGGGACAGGGAGCGCAGTATTTT. This codes for CASSSGQGAQYF.

This clone was observed a handful of times. The V and J genes are TRBV4-3 and TRBJ2-2, with TRBD1 identical over 8 bases. The CDR3 contains 16 residues. J was trimmed by 7 bases and V by 4 bases; bases with no gene match: 11. Germline values: CDR1 LGHNA, CDR2 YSLEER. CDR3 coding DNA: TGCGCCAGCAGCCCCTCCCCCACAGGGGGGAGCGGGGAGCTGTTTTTT. Translation gives CASSPSPTGGSGELFF.

This clone showed up just a few times. The genes are TRBV27 and TRBJ2-1; 8 bases fit TRBD2. The CDR3 is 16 residues long. The V gene's germline CDR1 is MNHEY and CDR2 SMNVEV (reference sequence). J gave up 4 bases and V 8 bases, and 13 bases lay outside the gene matches. For the CDR3, the DNA is TGTGCCAGCGGCTTCGGTCGTTCGGGAGGGTACAATGAGCAGTTCTTC. This encodes CASGFGRSGGYNEQFF.

This chain connects TRBV4-3 to TRBJ1-2; possibly TRBD1 for D (6 bases). CDR3 size: 15 residues. CDR1 is LGHNA and CDR2 is YSLEER in the germline V gene. Trimming left V 1 base short and J 2 bases short, with 11 bases between. CDR3 loop: CASSQAGHVNYGYTF. CDR3 DNA sequence: TGCGCCAGCAGCCAAGCGGGACACGTAAACTATGGCTACACCTTC.

This clone was counted a few times. The chain joins TRBV5-1 to TRBJ2-3, with 8 positions matching TRBD1. V shed 1 base and J 1 base; nucleotides not matched to a gene: 5. Per germline, CDR1 SGHRS and CDR2 YFSETQ. There are 16 residues in the CDR3. CDR3 sequence (DNA): TGCGCCAGCAGCTTGTGGCAGGGGGCTGGCACAGATACGCAGTATTTT. It codes for CASSLWQGAGTDTQYF.

This clone turned up a few times. The gene calls are TRBV11-2 and TRBJ2-5, with TRBD1 matching over 8 bases. The CDR3 has 14 residues. Looked up from germline, CDR1 is SGHAT and CDR2 is FQNNGV. V lost 3 bases to trimming and J lost 7 bases; unmatched junction nucleotides: 7. The CDR3 DNA sequence: TGTGCCAGCAGCTTTAGACAGGGGTCCTTGACCCAGTACTTC. It translates to CASSFRQGSLTQYF.